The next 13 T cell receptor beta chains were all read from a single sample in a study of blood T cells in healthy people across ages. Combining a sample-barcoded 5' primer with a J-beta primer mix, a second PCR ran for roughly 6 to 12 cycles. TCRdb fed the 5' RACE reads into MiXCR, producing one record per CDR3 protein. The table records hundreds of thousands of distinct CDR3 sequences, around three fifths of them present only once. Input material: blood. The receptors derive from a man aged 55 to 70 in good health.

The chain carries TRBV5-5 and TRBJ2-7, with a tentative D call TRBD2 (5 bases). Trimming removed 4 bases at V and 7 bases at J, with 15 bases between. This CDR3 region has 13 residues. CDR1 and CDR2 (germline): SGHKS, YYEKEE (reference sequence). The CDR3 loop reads CASSVVGSGEQYF. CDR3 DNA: TGTGCCAGCAGCGTTGTCGGGTCGGGGGAGCAGTACTTC. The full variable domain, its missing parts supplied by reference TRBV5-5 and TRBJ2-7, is DAGVTQSPTHLIKTRGQQVTLRCSPISGHKSVSWYQQVLGQGPQFIFQYYEKEERGRGNFPDRFSARQFPNYSSELNVNALLLGDSALYLCASSVVGSGEQYFGPGTRLTVT.

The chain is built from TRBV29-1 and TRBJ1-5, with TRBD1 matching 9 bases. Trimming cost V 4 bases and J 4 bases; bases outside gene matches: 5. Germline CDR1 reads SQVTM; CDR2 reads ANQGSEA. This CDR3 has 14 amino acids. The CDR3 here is CSVAETGGNQPQHF. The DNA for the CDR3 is TGCAGCGTTGCAGAGACAGGGGGAAATCAGCCCCAGCATTTT.

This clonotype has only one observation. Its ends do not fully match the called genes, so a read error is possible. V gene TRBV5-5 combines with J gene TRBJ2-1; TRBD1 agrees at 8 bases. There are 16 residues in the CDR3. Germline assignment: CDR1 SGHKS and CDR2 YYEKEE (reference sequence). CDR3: CASSLAGQGAPRVQFF. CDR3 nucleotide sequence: TGCGCCAGCAGCTTAGCTGGGCAGGGGGCCCCACGGGTGCAGTTCTTC.

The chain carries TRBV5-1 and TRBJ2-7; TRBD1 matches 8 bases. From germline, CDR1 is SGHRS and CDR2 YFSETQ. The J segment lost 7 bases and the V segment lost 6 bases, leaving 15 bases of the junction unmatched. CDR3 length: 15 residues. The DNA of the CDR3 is TGCGCCAGCACCCTCGGACAGGGTCGCTACAATGAGCAGTACTTC. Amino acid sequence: CASTLGQGRYNEQYF. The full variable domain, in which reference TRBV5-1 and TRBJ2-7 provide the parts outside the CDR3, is KAGVTQTPRYLIKTRGQQVTLSCSPISGHRSVSWYQQTPGQGLQFLFEYFSETQRNKGNFPGRFSGRQFSNSRSEMNVSTLELGDSALYLCASTLGQGRYNEQYFGPGTRLTVT.

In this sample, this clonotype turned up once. CDR3 amino acids: CASSARQGNTEAFF. In nucleotides, the CDR3 is TGTGCCAGCAGTGCCAGACAGGGAAACACTGAAGCTTTCTTT. This chain joins TRBV2 and TRBJ1-1; 7 bases are a match to TRBD1. This CDR3 contains 14 residues. J was trimmed by 2 bases and V by 4 bases; bases with no gene match: 4. Germline values: CDR1 SNHLY, CDR2 FYNNEI.

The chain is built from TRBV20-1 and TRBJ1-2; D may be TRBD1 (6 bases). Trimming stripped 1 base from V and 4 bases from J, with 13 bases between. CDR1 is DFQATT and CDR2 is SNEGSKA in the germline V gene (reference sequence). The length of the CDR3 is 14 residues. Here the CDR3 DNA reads TGCAGTGCTAGAGGGCAGGGACAACCCTATGGCTACACCTTC. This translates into CSARGQGQPYGYTF.

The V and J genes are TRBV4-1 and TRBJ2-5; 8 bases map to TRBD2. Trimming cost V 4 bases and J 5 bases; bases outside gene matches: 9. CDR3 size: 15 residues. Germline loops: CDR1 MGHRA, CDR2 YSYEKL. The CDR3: CASSPRWPGGETQYF. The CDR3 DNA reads TGCGCCAGCAGCCCAAGATGGCCGGGGGGGGAGACCCAGTACTTC.

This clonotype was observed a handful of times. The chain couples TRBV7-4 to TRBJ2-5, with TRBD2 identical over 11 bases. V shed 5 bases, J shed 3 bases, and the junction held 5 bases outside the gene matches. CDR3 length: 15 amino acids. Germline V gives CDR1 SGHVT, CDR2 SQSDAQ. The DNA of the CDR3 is TGTGCCAGCAGCACACAGACTAGCGGGAAAGAGACCCAGTACTTC. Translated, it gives CASSTQTSGKETQYF.

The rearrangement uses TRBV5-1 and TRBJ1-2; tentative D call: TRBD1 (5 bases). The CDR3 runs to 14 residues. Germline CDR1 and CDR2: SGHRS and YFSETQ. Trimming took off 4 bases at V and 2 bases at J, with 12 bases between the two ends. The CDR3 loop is CASSLPQGNYGYTF. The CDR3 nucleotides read TGCGCCAGCAGCCTACCCCAGGGCAACTATGGCTACACCTTC.

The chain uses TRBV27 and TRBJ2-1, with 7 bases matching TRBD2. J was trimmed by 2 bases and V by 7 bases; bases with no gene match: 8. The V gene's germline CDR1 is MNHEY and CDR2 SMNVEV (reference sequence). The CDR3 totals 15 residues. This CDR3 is CASNRRGRTYNEQFF. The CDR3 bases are TGTGCCAGCAATCGGCGGGGGAGAACCTACAATGAGCAGTTCTTC.

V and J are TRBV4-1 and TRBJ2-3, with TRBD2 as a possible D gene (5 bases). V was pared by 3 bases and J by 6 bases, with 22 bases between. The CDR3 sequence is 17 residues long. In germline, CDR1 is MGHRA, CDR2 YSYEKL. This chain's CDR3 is CASSHDLPARGMDTQYF. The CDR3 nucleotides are TGCGCCAGCAGCCATGACCTTCCAGCCCGGGGTATGGATACGCAGTATTTT.

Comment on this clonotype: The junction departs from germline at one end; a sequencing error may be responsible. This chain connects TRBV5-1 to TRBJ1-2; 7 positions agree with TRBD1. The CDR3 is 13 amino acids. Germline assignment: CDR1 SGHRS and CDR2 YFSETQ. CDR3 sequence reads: CASSEQGNYGYTF. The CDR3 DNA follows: TGTGCCAGCAGTGAACAGGGGAACTATGGCTACACCTTC. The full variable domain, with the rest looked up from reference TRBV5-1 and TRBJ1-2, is KAGVTQTPRYLIKTRGQQVTLSCSPISGHRSVSWYQQTPGQGLQFLFEYFSETQRNKGNFPGRFSGRQFSNSRSEMNVSTLELGDSALYLCASSEQGNYGYTFGSGTRLTVV.

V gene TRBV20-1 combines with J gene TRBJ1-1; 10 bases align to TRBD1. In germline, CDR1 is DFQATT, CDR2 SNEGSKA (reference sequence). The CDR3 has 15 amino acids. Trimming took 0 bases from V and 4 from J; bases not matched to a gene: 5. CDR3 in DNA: TGCAGTGCTAGAGATAACCGGGACAGGGGCACTGAAGCTTTCTTT. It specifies CSARDNRDRGTEAFF.